This entry lists 5 T cell receptor beta chains sequenced from one sample in a study of regulatory T cells in long-lasting Graves disease. CDR3 regions were amplified by Arm-PCR using iRepertoire HTBI primers to build TCR beta libraries. TCRdb re-derived calls from the multiplex PCR reads in MiXCR, one entry per CDR3 protein. Here the sample spans some 410,000 distinct CDR3 sequences, over 15% being singletons. Time point here: newly diagnosed GD, antithyroid drugs for less than 3 months. PBMC RNA served as the TCR library source. These data also formed part of another study, on T cells in Graves' hyperthyroidism and ophthalmopathy.

Sequencing was performed on peripheral blood mononuclear cells (PBMCs), taken at new diagnosis, from a patient treated with antithyroid drugs. These receptor sequences come from a woman in her 30s with Graves disease.

This clonotype came up many times. The chain combines TRBV10-3 with TRBJ1-2, with 12 bases matching TRBD1. The V and J ends lost 4 bases and 7 bases, in that order; junction bases with no gene match: 4. This CDR3 has 14 amino acids. Germline loops: CDR1 ENHRY, CDR2 SYGVKD. CDR3 DNA sequence: TGTGCCATCAGTGGGGACAGGGGGCAGAGTGGCTACACCTTC. Translated, it gives CAISGDRGQSGYTF.

Of note for this clonotype: A clone one base away is much larger, so this may be a read error. In this CDR3 the conserved last residue, phenylalanine or tryptophan, is missing, so a read error is likely. This chain uses TRBV29-1 with TRBJ2-1, with 7 bases lining up with TRBD1. Germline V gene data show CDR1 as SQVTM and CDR2 as ANQGSEA. Unmatched junction bases numbered 14, after V lost 6 bases and J lost 6 bases. The CDR3 is 15 residues long. CDR3 DNA sequence: TGCAGCGTCGAACCCGGGACAGCGACCGCCAATGAGCAGTTCCTC. Translating gives CSVEPGTATANEQFL.

V gene TRBV24-1 combines with J gene TRBJ2-1; the match to TRBD2 covers 10 bases. Germline values: CDR1 KGHDR, CDR2 SFDVKD. This CDR3 is 17 amino acids long. J gave up 7 bases and V 7 bases, and 15 bases lay outside the gene matches. CDR3 residues: CATSPGLRLAGVNEQFF. CDR3 bases: TGTGCCACCAGCCCCGGTTTGAGGCTAGCGGGAGTTAATGAGCAGTTCTTC.

This clonotype occurred many times. The V call is TRBV2, the J call TRBJ2-7, with D possibly being TRBD2 (6 bases). CDR1 is SNHLY and CDR2 is FYNNEI in the germline V gene. V gave up 4 bases and J gave up 3 bases, with 7 bases separating them. There are 12 residues in the CDR3. This chain's CDR3 is CASSGTNYEQYF. CDR3 in DNA: TGTGCCAGCAGTGGGACTAACTACGAGCAGTACTTC.

At least ten counts were recorded for this clonotype. This chain uses TRBV6-1 with TRBJ2-7, with no clear D. CDR3 length: 11 amino acids. Germline-derived CDR1 and CDR2 are MNHNS and SASEGT. Trimming removed 6 bases from V and 3 bases from J, with 6 bases in between. CDR3 amino acids: CASRDVYEQYF. The CDR3, as DNA: TGTGCCAGCAGGGATGTCTACGAGCAGTACTTC.